These T cell receptor beta chains were read from a single sample in a study of T-cell memory formation after mild COVID-19. TCRdb independently ran MiXCR on the 5' RACE reads; one entry per CDR3 protein. The sample lists 90,000 to 120,000 distinct CDR3 sequences, 8.5% to 14% occurring once. Input material: PBMCs or a T cell subset sorted from them (not recorded which). The receptors originated from a man younger than 35 who had mild COVID-19 (a few samples of this study predate the infection). Cell type and time point are not known. Each CDR3 is given without its conserved first and last residue.

TRBJ2-3 | TRBV6-4 | ASSERGTDTQY
TRBJ2-3 | TRBV11-2 | ASSGRLAGATDTQY
TRBJ2-1 | TRBV7-9 | ASSGVNEQF
TRBJ2-7 | TRBV6-5 | ASSFSGAYEQY
TRBJ1-1 | TRBV3-1 | ASSQDVEGKQKRGEAF
TRBJ2-5 | TRBV29-1 | SVDWGETQY
TRBJ1-1 | TRBV6-2/TRBV6-3 | ASSYVTEAF
TRBJ2-1 | TRBV10-3 | AISDSASGEQF
TRBJ2-5 | TRBV6-5 | ASSYSGTQETQY
TRBJ2-1 | TRBV5-6 | ASSLAAETWYNEQF
TRBJ2-3 | TRBV7-9 | ASSQDGQGALDTQY
TRBJ1-1 | TRBV6-6 | ASSYAKRNTEAF
TRBJ2-2 | TRBV12-3/TRBV12-4 | ASSFRATGELF
TRBJ2-1 | TRBV13 | ASSFGHAQSSYNEQF
TRBJ1-4 | TRBV25-1 | ASSFSGTNEKLF
TRBJ1-1 | TRBV6-4 | ASREDSYRAF
TRBJ2-3 | TRBV7-8 | ASSLAPLGLAGSDTQY
TRBJ1-1 | TRBV7-9 | ASSAANTEAF
TRBJ2-1 | TRBV7-9 | ASSPYRGSYNEQF
TRBJ2-5 | TRBV14 | ASSQESAIGETQY
TRBJ2-3 | TRBV28 | ASSFGRGGTDTQY
TRBJ1-5 | TRBV4-3 | ASSQVAGDEQPQH
TRBJ2-7 | TRBV7-2 | ASSLGTRRGYEQY
TRBJ2-3 | TRBV7-2 | ASSSVGGLQTDTQY
TRBJ2-7 | TRBV6-5 | ASSSPEGHGIGEQY
TRBJ1-6 | TRBV6-2/TRBV6-3 | ASSLRQEYNSPLH
TRBJ2-3 | TRBV20-1 | SVFSRDTQY
TRBJ2-6 | TRBV2 | ASSGSWTGVSSGANVLT
TRBJ2-3 | TRBV4-3 | ASSPSGEITDTQY
TRBJ2-7 | TRBV9 | ASGSGGYEQY
TRBJ2-3 | TRBV27 | ASRVAGGLRTDTQY
TRBJ2-3 | TRBV10-3 | AISVEGADTQY
TRBJ2-7 | TRBV30 | AWSVFSVGQKSYEQY
TRBJ2-7 | TRBV4-1 | ASSPPGLADYEQY
TRBJ2-3 | TRBV6-5 | ASSYSAGNTDTQY
TRBJ2-7 | TRBV12-3/TRBV12-4 | ASSALAGGLEQY
TRBJ1-2 | TRBV12-3/TRBV12-4 | ASTPGGGYGYT
TRBJ2-7 | TRBV27 | ASSLSLSYEQY
TRBJ2-6 | TRBV29-1 | SVDAGVSSGANVLT
TRBJ2-4 | TRBV4-3 | ASSQRRGGDIQY
TRBJ1-6 | TRBV24-1 | ATSDLGTGGSPLH
TRBJ2-1 | TRBV7-9 | ASSLALNEQF
TRBJ2-1 | TRBV15 | ATSRGALGKINNEQF
TRBJ2-2 | TRBV27 | ASGFQDTGELF
TRBJ2-2 | TRBV7-2 | ASSLGGGAGELF
TRBJ1-5 | TRBV28 | ASRQGRYSNQPQH
TRBJ2-3 | TRBV7-2 | ASSFGTGFTDTQY
TRBJ2-5 | TRBV7-2 | ASSLEAGWDQETQY
TRBJ1-2 | TRBV9 | ASSARDMGVYIYGYT
TRBJ1-5 | TRBV4-1 | ASSQVGGRDQPQH
TRBJ1-5 | TRBV5-6 | ASSRSGTGTQPQH
TRBJ2-1 | TRBV5-5 | ASTRSLFGLAGLNNEQF